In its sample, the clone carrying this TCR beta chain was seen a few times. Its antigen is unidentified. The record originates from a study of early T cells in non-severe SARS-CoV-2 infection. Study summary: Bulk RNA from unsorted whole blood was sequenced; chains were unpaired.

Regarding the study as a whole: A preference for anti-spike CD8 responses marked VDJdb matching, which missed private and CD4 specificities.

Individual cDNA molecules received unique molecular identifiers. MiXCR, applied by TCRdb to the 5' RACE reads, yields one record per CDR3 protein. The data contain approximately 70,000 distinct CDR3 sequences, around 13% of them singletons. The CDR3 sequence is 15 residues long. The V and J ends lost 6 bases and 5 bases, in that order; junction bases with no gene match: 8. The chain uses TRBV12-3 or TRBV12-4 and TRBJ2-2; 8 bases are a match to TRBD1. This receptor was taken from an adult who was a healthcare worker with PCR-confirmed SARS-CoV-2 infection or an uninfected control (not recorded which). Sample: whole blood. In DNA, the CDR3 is TGTGCCAGCAGCCCGACAGGGGTTGGAACCGGGGAGCTGTTTTTT. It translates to CASSPTGVGTGELFF.